This T cell receptor beta chain comes out of a study of siplizumab effects on memory and regulatory T cells. Unstimulated naive, memory, effector memory and TEMRA subsets from three donor pairs have been sequenced, the authors report. The CDR3 is 15 amino acids. From germline, CDR1 is WNHNN and CDR2 SYGVQD (reference sequence). Unmatched junction bases numbered 4, after V lost 8 bases and J lost 1 base. Method: immunoSEQ multiplex PCR; TCRdb's copy keeps in-frame clones and lacks some. Among tens of thousands of clones listed, 75% to 90% were seen once. The chain is built from TRBV10-1 and TRBJ2-4; 11 nucleotides line up with TRBD1. The sequence was obtained from a human donor in good health. Sequencing input: memory CD4+ T cells sorted from blood. CDR3 sequence (DNA): TGCGCCAGCCATGGACAGGGGGCGGCCAAAAACATTCAGTACTTC. Translating it yields CASHGQGAAKNIQYF.